A selection of T cell receptor beta chains follows, all from one sample in a study of OX40 agonist ivuxolimab in advanced cancers. The protocol was immunoSEQ multiplex PCR, while the TCRdb copy is restricted to in-frame clones and leaves out a portion. The sample has tens of thousands of clones; 90% to 95% are singletons. The sequences come from CD4+ or CD8+ T cells sorted from blood, collected in a trial of the OX40 agonist ivuxolimab. All receptors derive from an adult with an advanced solid tumor such as melanoma, head and neck, liver or kidney cancer. CDR3s include the opening cysteine and the closing phenylalanine or tryptophan. The D gene is left open where the match is weak. Some rows have no size entry. The others give once, few or many, or a class for an expanded clone.

v_call,clone_size,d_call,j_call,cdr3_aa,cdr3_nt
TRBV5-1,.,TRBD1,TRBJ1-1,CASSTRQGRTEAFF,TGCGCCAGCAGCACCCGACAGGGGAGGACTGAAGCTTTCTTT
TRBV6-5,.,.,TRBJ2-3,CASSYGTGVGTDTQYF,TGTGCCAGCAGTTACGGAACGGGAGTTGGTACAGATACGCAGTATTTT
TRBV7-2,.,TRBD1,TRBJ2-3,CASSSQGAPPDTQYF,TGTGCCAGCAGCTCCCAGGGGGCGCCCCCAGATACGCAGTATTTT
TRBV5-1,.,TRBD2,TRBJ2-3,CASSLASGSPDTQYF,TGCGCCAGCAGCTTGGCTAGCGGGAGCCCAGATACGCAGTATTTT
TRBV14,.,TRBD1,TRBJ1-2,CASSPQGKGYTF,TGTGCCAGCAGCCCACAGGGGAAAGGCTACACCTTC
TRBV5-1,.,TRBD2,TRBJ2-4,CASSGLAGAKDIQYF,TGCGCCAGCAGCGGACTAGCGGGGGCCAAGGACATTCAGTACTTC
TRBV27,.,TRBD2,TRBJ2-1,CATPRGLAGWNEQFF,TGTGCCACCCCGCGTGGACTAGCGGGATGGAATGAGCAGTTCTTC
TRBV30,.,.,TRBJ2-7,CAWSLQEAYEQYF,TGTGCCTGGAGTTTGCAGGAAGCCTACGAGCAGTACTTC
TRBV7-2,.,.,TRBJ1-1,CASSFLGQKNTEAFF,TGTGCCAGCAGCTTTCTAGGCCAGAAGAACACTGAAGCTTTCTTT
TRBV30,.,.,TRBJ2-2,CATGTLNTGELFF,TGTGCCACTGGGACCCTGAACACCGGGGAGCTGTTTTTT
TRBV4-1,.,.,TRBJ1-3,CASSLRTPDSVNSGNTIYF,TGCGCCAGCAGCCTTAGGACTCCCGACTCGGTGAACTCTGGAAACACCATATATTTT
TRBV6-1,.,.,TRBJ2-2,CASYRGLNTGELFF,TGTGCCAGCTACAGGGGACTTAACACCGGGGAGCTGTTTTTT
TRBV4-2,.,.,TRBJ2-1,CASSQDYSTTYNEQFF,TGTGCCAGCAGCCAAGATTATAGCACAACCTACAATGAGCAGTTCTTC
TRBV5-5,.,TRBD1,TRBJ1-1,CASSLLGRQGRSTEAFF,TGTGCCAGCAGCTTGCTGGGGAGACAGGGGAGGTCCACTGAAGCTTTCTTT
TRBV5-1,.,.,TRBJ2-5,CASSPGLGETQYF,TGCGCCAGCAGCCCCGGGTTGGGGGAGACCCAGTACTTC
TRBV9,.,TRBD2,TRBJ2-1,CASSGGLAVSEQFF,TGTGCCAGCAGTGGGGGACTAGCAGTCAGTGAGCAGTTCTTC
TRBV19,.,TRBD2,TRBJ2-6,CASRKNPGLVAGANVLTF,TGTGCCAGTCGAAAGAACCCTGGACTAGTAGCTGGGGCCAACGTCCTGACTTTC
TRBV7-2,.,.,TRBJ2-4,CASSFERGGKNIQYF,TGTGCCAGCAGCTTTGAGAGGGGAGGCAAAAACATTCAGTACTTC
TRBV28,.,.,TRBJ2-7,CASTPPQVSYEQYF,TGTGCCAGCACCCCCCCTCAGGTTAGCTACGAGCAGTACTTC
TRBV7-2,.,TRBD2,TRBJ2-7,CASSLAGGTSGSPYEQYF,TGTGCCAGCAGCTTAGCGGGAGGGACTAGCGGGAGTCCCTACGAGCAGTACTTC
TRBV6-5,once,.,TRBJ1-3,CASSLVGGQNTIYF,TGTGCCAGCAGTCTCGTCGGGGGTCAGAACACCATATATTTT
TRBV7-8,once,.,TRBJ2-3,CASSLGRTDTQYF,TGTGCCAGCAGCCTCGGACGCACAGATACGCAGTATTTT
TRBV4-2,.,.,TRBJ2-3,CASSLEGDTQYF,TGTGCCAGCAGCCTTGAAGGAGATACGCAGTATTTT
TRBV7-2,.,TRBD2,TRBJ2-7,CASSRTSGSYEQYF,TGTGCCAGCAGCCGGACTAGCGGGAGCTACGAGCAGTACTTC
TRBV7-2,.,TRBD1,TRBJ1-1,CASSWVQGRSTEAFF,TGTGCCAGCAGCTGGGTACAGGGGAGAAGCACTGAAGCTTTCTTT
TRBV10-3,.,.,TRBJ2-4,CAISEGAGLAKNIQYF,TGTGCCATCAGTGAGGGGGCAGGGCTGGCCAAAAACATTCAGTACTTC
TRBV28,.,.,TRBJ2-3,CASTSGDLWADTQYF,TGTGCCAGCACCTCAGGGGACCTTTGGGCAGATACGCAGTATTTT
TRBV5-1,.,TRBD1,TRBJ1-2,CASSFQGQGTNYGYTF,TGCGCCAGCAGCTTTCAGGGACAGGGGACTAACTATGGCTACACCTTC
TRBV9,.,TRBD2,TRBJ2-3,CASSSGLAGTSYTDTQYF,TGTGCCAGCAGCTCGGGACTAGCGGGTACCTCCTACACAGATACGCAGTATTTT